The clone carrying this T cell receptor (beta chain) was observed a handful of times. The antigen is unknown. This sample was included in a study of blood T cells in healthy people across ages. Study-wide results and limits: Greater diversity and more naive CD4+ cells were seen in long-lived donors than in aged donors.

Trimming removed 5 bases from V and 7 bases from J; junction bases left unmatched: 13. The CDR3 contains 15 residues. The germline V gene has CDR1 MNHEY and CDR2 SVGAGI. The authors ran a second PCR of roughly 6 to 12 cycles using a sample-barcoded 5' primer and a J-beta primer mix. The template-switch adaptor was a 5' adaptor with 12 random nucleotides. It tagged each cDNA molecule. CDR3-containing paired-end reads numbered at least 2.5 million in each sample. TCRdb re-called the 5' RACE reads with MiXCR, one entry per CDR3 protein. The repertoire has around 500,000 distinct CDR3 sequences, roughly a quarter of them found once; the top ten carry approximately 4%. The same sample was also used in a study of T cells of mothers and their children. According to that study: Related pairs of mothers and children showed slightly higher, non-significant overlap versus unrelated pairs.

The sequencing input was blood. The J gene is TRBJ1-2, the V gene TRBV6-5; 7 bases line up with TRBD1. The source of this sequence is a boy aged 2 to 9 in good health. The CDR3 nucleotides are TGTGCCAGCAGTAGGCTAGCAGGGGGGCGGACTGGCTACACCTTC. Amino acids: CASSRLAGGRTGYTF.